The 28 T cell receptor beta chains reported below all come from one sample, sequenced in a study of T cell repertoires in cytomegalovirus infection. The antigens these receptors bind are not known. From the reads, TCRdb called clonotypes with MiXCR, one entry per CDR3 protein. The top ten hold about 13% of the sample, which has about 400,000 distinct CDR3 sequences, about 35% seen once. This material consisted of cultured PBMCs, taken from culture after CMV antigen stimulation. The receptors were gathered from a human donor in good health (CMV status not recorded). Some clones in this sample may be carry-over from other donors' samples.

This clonotype occurred a few times. This chain connects TRBV24-1 to TRBJ2-2, with D unresolved. Germline values: CDR1 KGHDR, CDR2 SFDVKD. The CDR3 is made up of 12 amino acids. V dropped 7 bases and J dropped 1 base, with 3 bases sitting between them. The DNA of the CDR3 is TGTGCCACCAGGTTGAACACCGGGGAGCTGTTTTTT. Translated, it gives CATRLNTGELFF.

The rearrangement joins TRBV4-1 to TRBJ1-1; 10 bases are a match to TRBD1. The J segment lost 5 bases and the V segment lost 2 bases, leaving 5 bases of the junction unmatched. CDR3 length: 15 residues. CDR1 and CDR2 from the germline V gene are MGHRA and YSYEKL. The CDR3 protein is CASSQTGTGETEAFF. Written as DNA, the CDR3 is TGCGCCAGCAGCCAAACCGGGACAGGGGAAACTGAAGCTTTCTTT.

The rearrangement joins TRBV20-1 to TRBJ1-2; D might be TRBD1 (6 bases). Trimming removed 0 bases from V and 0 bases from J, with 8 bases in between. CDR1 and CDR2 (germline): DFQATT, SNEGSKA (reference sequence). CDR3 length: 14 residues. The CDR3 DNA reads TGCAGTGCTAGAGAACAGGGACCTAACTATGGCTACACCTTC. It encodes CSAREQGPNYGYTF.

This clonotype was seen ten or more times. One end of the junction fails to match germline, which may point to a read error. V usage is TRBV7-2 and J usage is TRBJ1-3; D not certain. This CDR3 region has 15 residues. CDR1 and CDR2 (germline): SGHTA, FQGNSA. The DNA for the CDR3 is TGTGCCAGCTGCTTAGTGGGGTCCTCTGGAAACACCATATATTTT. It is translated as CASCLVGSSGNTIYF.

CDR3 region: CASSPRNNADTQYF. The CDR3 DNA reads as TGTGCCAGCAGCCCCCGCAATAACGCGGATACGCAGTATTTT. V is TRBV7-8 and J is TRBJ2-3, with D unclear. CDR1 is SGHVS, CDR2 FQNEAQ, per germline. V lost 5 bases and J lost 6, with 15 bases in between. The CDR3 totals 14 residues. The full variable domain, with the rest looked up from reference TRBV7-8 and TRBJ2-3, is GAGVSQSPRYKVAKRGQDVALRCDPISGHVSLFWYQQALGQGPEFLTYFQNEAQLDKSGLPSDRFFAERPEGSVSTLKIQRTQQEDSAVYLCASSPRNNADTQYFGPGTRLTVL.

This clonotype was seen a few times. The chain has TRBV6-5 and TRBJ2-3; D is uncertain. V was pared by 0 bases and J by 2 bases, with 6 bases between. The CDR3 loop spans 14 amino acids. The germline V gene encodes CDR1 MNHEY and CDR2 SVGAGI. CDR3 loop: CASSYSQATDTQYF. As DNA, the CDR3 is TGTGCCAGCAGTTACTCCCAGGCCACAGATACGCAGTATTTT.

The chain employs TRBV29-1 and TRBJ1-2; perhaps TRBD1 as D (6 bases). V lost 4 bases and J 7 bases, leaving 16 bases between the germline ends. This CDR3 is built from 13 residues. In germline, CDR1 is SQVTM, CDR2 ANQGSEA. The CDR3 spells CSVVEQGRGGYTF. The CDR3 nucleotides are TGCAGCGTTGTGGAACAGGGCCGTGGTGGCTACACCTTC.

This clonotype has only a few counts. The J gene is TRBJ1-5, the V gene TRBV19; no definite D call. This CDR3 region has 15 residues. CDR1 and CDR2 from the germline V gene are LNHDA and SQIVND (reference sequence). Trimming stripped 4 bases from V and 6 bases from J, with 16 bases between. For the CDR3, the DNA is TGTGCCAGTAGTACAGGAAGGATCCAGTTTCAGCCCCAGCATTTT. This codes for CASSTGRIQFQPQHF.

A word on this clonotype: The junction departs from the called germline gene at one end, perhaps through a read error. V gene TRBV4-1 combines with J gene TRBJ2-6, with D unresolved. Germline V gives CDR1 MGHRA, CDR2 YSYEKL. The CDR3 contains 14 residues. Written as DNA, the CDR3 is TGTGCCAGCAGCCCCTCACCTGGGGCCAACGTCCTGACTTTC. Translation: CASSPSPGANVLTF.

This clonotype was observed a few times. The chain joins TRBV7-2 to TRBJ1-3, with D possibly being TRBD1 (6 bases). The CDR3 sequence is 16 residues long. CDR1 is SGHTA, CDR2 FQGNSA, per germline. The V end lost 5 bases, the J end lost 0 bases, and 14 bases lay between the germline ends. The DNA of the CDR3 is TGTGCCAGCAGCCCCGGCAGGGGCATCTCTGGAAACACCATATATTTT. Its protein is CASSPGRGISGNTIYF.

This clonotype came up a few times. The chain is built from TRBV20-1 and TRBJ2-1, with D tentatively TRBD1 (6 bases). V was cut by 0 bases and J by 7 bases, with 16 bases left in between. CDR1 DFQATT and CDR2 SNEGSKA come from the germline V gene (reference sequence). This CDR3 contains 15 residues. In DNA form, the CDR3 reads TGCAGTGCTAGAGATCGGCAGGGGCGAAAAAATGAGCAGTTCTTC. This encodes CSARDRQGRKNEQFF.

This clonotype has a handful of counts. This rearrangement joins TRBV7-2 to TRBJ1-6; D unresolved. Between the trimmed V and J ends, which lost 4 bases and 0 bases, there was a span of 10 bases. The length of the CDR3 is 16 residues. Germline lookup yields CDR1 SGHTA and CDR2 FQGNSA. The DNA for the CDR3 is TGTGCCAGCAGCTCGGAACAAAGCTCCTATAATTCACCCCTCCACTTT. Translated, it gives CASSSEQSSYNSPLHF.

V usage is TRBV5-1 and J usage is TRBJ1-6, with D possibly matching TRBD1 (6 bases). CDR3 length: 16 amino acids. CDR1 and CDR2 from the germline V gene are SGHRS and YFSETQ. Trimming took off 4 bases at V and 0 bases at J, with 11 bases between the two ends. The CDR3 nucleotides read TGCGCCAGCAGCCAAGGACAGAGCTCCTATAATTCACCCCTCCACTTT. It specifies CASSQGQSSYNSPLHF. Based on the CDR3 plus reference TRBV5-1 and TRBJ1-6, the full variable domain is KAGVTQTPRYLIKTRGQQVTLSCSPISGHRSVSWYQQTPGQGLQFLFEYFSETQRNKGNFPGRFSGRQFSNSRSEMNVSTLELGDSALYLCASSQGQSSYNSPLHFGNGTRLTVT.

This chain uses TRBV10-2 with TRBJ2-3, with 7 bases fitting TRBD1. The CDR3 covers 13 residues. CDR1 WSHSY and CDR2 SAAADI come from the germline V gene. Unmatched junction bases numbered 4, after V lost 5 bases and J lost 5 bases. Written as DNA, the CDR3 is TGCGCCAGCAGTCACCGACAGGGAGATACGCAGTATTTT. Its protein product is CASSHRQGDTQYF.

V and J are TRBV28 and TRBJ2-4, with D possibly TRBD1 on 5 matching bases. Germline CDR1 reads MDHEN; CDR2 reads SYDVKM. Trimming shortened V by 2 bases and J by 9 bases, and 8 bases separated the two germline ends. The CDR3 extends over 12 amino acids. CDR3 in DNA: TGTGCCAGCAGTTTAATAGGGGCCATTCAGTACTTC. Its protein product is CASSLIGAIQYF.

J is TRBJ2-2 and V is TRBV20-1; D possibly corresponds to TRBD2 (6 bases). The CDR3 is 15 amino acids. Germline lookup yields CDR1 DFQATT and CDR2 SNEGSKA (reference sequence). The germline V and J ends were trimmed by 3 bases and 6 bases, with 17 bases remaining between them. The DNA of the CDR3 is TGCAGTGCTAGCCTCCGGGACTTCTCTCCCGGGGAGCTGTTTTTT. This codes for CSASLRDFSPGELFF.

The J gene is TRBJ2-3, the V gene TRBV7-2; 8 bases are shared with TRBD1. CDR3 length equals 16 residues. Germline trimming cut 1 base from V and 3 bases from J; bases unmatched to any gene: 6. The V gene's germline CDR1 is SGHTA and CDR2 FQGNSA. The CDR3 is CASSLDNRGRTDTQYF. The CDR3 nucleotides read TGTGCCAGCAGCTTAGATAACAGGGGGAGGACAGATACGCAGTATTTT.

This chain connects TRBV12-3 or TRBV12-4 to TRBJ1-2; weak D call: TRBD1 (5 bases). V lost 8 bases and J lost 4, with 14 bases in between. The CDR3 extends over 13 amino acids. The CDR3 region has the DNA TGTGCCAGCCTCCGGGCGGGGACCTATGGCTACACCTTC. Residues: CASLRAGTYGYTF.

V gene TRBV28 combines with J gene TRBJ2-5; possible D gene TRBD1, 5 bases. Trimming took off 5 bases at V and 2 bases at J, with 12 bases between the two ends. CDR3 size: 14 residues. Germline CDR1 is MDHEN and CDR2 is SYDVKM. The CDR3 DNA reads as TGTGCCAGCAGTCCTTGGTCAGGGCAAGAGACCCAGTACTTC. It yields the protein CASSPWSGQETQYF.

The chain recombines TRBV12-3 or TRBV12-4 with TRBJ2-3; the match to TRBD2 covers 9 bases. Losses at the gene ends were 5 bases for V and 1 base for J; bases not matched to a gene: 7. This CDR3 comprises 16 residues. DNA of the CDR3: TGTGCCAGCAGTCCCTGGGTAGCGGGGGGCACAGATACGCAGTATTTT. Its translation: CASSPWVAGGTDTQYF.

The chain couples TRBV24-1 to TRBJ2-5; 10 nucleotides match TRBD1. Germline V gene lookup returns CDR1 KGHDR and CDR2 SFDVKD. This CDR3 has 15 residues. Trimming cost V 4 bases and J 5 bases; bases outside gene matches: 6. For the CDR3, the DNA is TGTGCCACCAGTGACGTGACAGGGGGCAAGGAGACCCAGTACTTC. As protein: CATSDVTGGKETQYF.

This clonotype came up a few times. V gene TRBV7-2 combines with J gene TRBJ2-2; D unresolved. The V gene's germline CDR1 is SGHTA and CDR2 FQGNSA. Trimming shortened V by 3 bases and J by 3 bases, and 8 bases separated the two germline ends. The CDR3 runs 14 residues. The CDR3 sequence: CASSFGTYTGELFF. The CDR3, as DNA: TGTGCCAGCAGCTTTGGCACTTACACCGGGGAGCTGTTTTTT.

The J gene is TRBJ2-1, the V gene TRBV7-8, with 9 bases matching TRBD1. CDR3 length equals 15 residues. J gave up 7 bases and V 5 bases, and 9 bases lay outside the gene matches. CDR1 and CDR2 from the germline V gene are SGHVS and FQNEAQ. CDR3 region: CASSPDRGVWNEQFF. CDR3 DNA sequence: TGTGCCAGCAGCCCGGACAGGGGAGTCTGGAATGAGCAGTTCTTC. The entire variable domain, with the rest obtained from reference TRBV7-8 and TRBJ2-1, is as follows: GAGVSQSPRYKVAKRGQDVALRCDPISGHVSLFWYQQALGQGPEFLTYFQNEAQLDKSGLPSDRFFAERPEGSVSTLKIQRTQQEDSAVYLCASSPDRGVWNEQFFGPGTRLTVL.

The genes are TRBV19 and TRBJ2-1; weak D call: TRBD2 (6 bases). Germline V gene sequence: CDR1 LNHDA, CDR2 SQIVND (reference sequence). The CDR3 consists of 13 residues. Trimming took off 5 bases at V and 6 bases at J, with 11 bases between the two ends. The CDR3 is CASSRLVGNEQFF. CDR3 DNA: TGTGCCAGTAGTCGACTAGTCGGCAATGAGCAGTTCTTC.

This rearrangement joins TRBV7-6 to TRBJ2-1; 9 nucleotides match TRBD2. V shed 5 bases, J shed 6 bases, and the junction held 5 bases outside the gene matches. The CDR3 extends over 14 amino acids. Germline loops: CDR1 SGHVS, CDR2 FNYEAQ. For the CDR3, the DNA is TGTGCCAGCAGCGCCGGGACTAGCTCCAATGAGCAGTTCTTC. Its protein product is CASSAGTSSNEQFF.

This chain uses TRBV12-3 or TRBV12-4 with TRBJ2-5; perhaps D is TRBD1 or TRBD2 (7 bases each). CDR3 length: 14 residues. V was cut by 4 bases and J by 4 bases, with 13 bases left in between. The CDR3: CASSSGGVRETQYF. The DNA for the CDR3 is TGTGCCAGCAGTTCAGGGGGGGTTCGAGAGACCCAGTACTTC.

This chain links TRBV19 with TRBJ2-3; the match to TRBD2 covers 13 bases. Germline lookup yields CDR1 LNHDA and CDR2 SQIVND (reference sequence). The CDR3 extends over 16 amino acids. V lost 4 bases, J lost 4 bases, and 5 bases stayed unmatched. The CDR3 reads CASSSWTSGRSDTQYF. CDR3 coding DNA: TGTGCCAGTAGTAGCTGGACTAGCGGGAGATCAGATACGCAGTATTTT.

This clonotype was seen a few times. The chain recombines TRBV7-8 with TRBJ2-1, with 11 bases fitting TRBD2. V lost 1 base and J lost 12; bases outside the gene matches: 8. The CDR3 totals 15 residues. CDR1 SGHVS and CDR2 FQNEAQ come from the germline V gene. The CDR3 nucleotides read TGTGCCAGCAGCTTAGGGGGTAGCGGGAGGGCCGGGCAGTTCTTC. Protein: CASSLGGSGRAGQFF.